The present TCR beta chain was sequenced within a study of cytomegalovirus exposure and HLA in healthy donors. At the level of the study: T cells numbering about 200 million yielded some 100 million unique TCR beta sequences in an earlier analysis. The study's findings and limits: In a later analysis, a missense DCLRE1C variant was linked to TCR beta V- and J-gene trimming. A later analysis reportedly found that, within productive TCRs, an Asian-associated ancestry cluster had fewer N-insertions than the mean observed across the approximately 600 donors.

In nominal health when sampled, donors likely had unrecorded immune exposures nonetheless. Worth noting for this clone: Its antigen is unknown.

This PCR relied on a set of 60 Vbeta primers and 13 Jbeta primers. Assay used: immunoSEQ multiplex PCR; TCRdb lists only in-frame clones, some missing. The table for this sample gives some 200,000 clones. Per the germline V gene, CDR1 is SGHDT and CDR2 is YYEEEE. This CDR3 has 15 residues. V gave up 2 bases and J gave up 2 bases; unmatched junction bases: 5. The rearrangement links TRBV5-6 to TRBJ2-3; the match to TRBD2 covers 7 bases. Sequencing used PBMCs. The origin of this receptor is a girl aged 2 to 10 in good health and CMV-seropositive. CDR3: CASSFKRGLTDTQYF. CDR3 DNA: TGTGCCAGCAGCTTTAAGCGGGGTCTCACAGATACGCAGTATTTT.